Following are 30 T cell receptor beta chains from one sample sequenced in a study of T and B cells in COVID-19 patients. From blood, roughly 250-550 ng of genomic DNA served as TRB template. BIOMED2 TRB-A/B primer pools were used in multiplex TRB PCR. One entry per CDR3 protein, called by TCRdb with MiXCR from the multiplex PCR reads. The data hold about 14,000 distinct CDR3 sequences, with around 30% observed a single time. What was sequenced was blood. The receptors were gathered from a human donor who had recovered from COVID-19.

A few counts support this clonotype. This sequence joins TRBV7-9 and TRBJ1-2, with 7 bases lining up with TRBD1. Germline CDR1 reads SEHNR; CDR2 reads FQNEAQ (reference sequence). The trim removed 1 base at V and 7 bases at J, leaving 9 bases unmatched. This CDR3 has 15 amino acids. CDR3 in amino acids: CASSLGTKGAGGYTF. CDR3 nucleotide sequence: TGTGCCAGCAGCTTAGGGACCAAGGGGGCTGGTGGCTACACCTTC.

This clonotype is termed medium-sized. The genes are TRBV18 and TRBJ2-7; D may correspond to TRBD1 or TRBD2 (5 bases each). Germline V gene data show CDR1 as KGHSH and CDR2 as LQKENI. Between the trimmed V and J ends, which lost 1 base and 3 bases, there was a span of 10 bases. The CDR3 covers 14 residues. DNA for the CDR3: TGTGCCAGCTCACCACGAGGGACCGACTACGAGCAGTACTTC. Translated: CASSPRGTDYEQYF.

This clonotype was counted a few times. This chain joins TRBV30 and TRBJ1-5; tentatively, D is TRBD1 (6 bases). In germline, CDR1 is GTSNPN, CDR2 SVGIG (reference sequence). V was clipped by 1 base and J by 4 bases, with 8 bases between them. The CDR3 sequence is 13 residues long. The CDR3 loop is CAWSEQGNQPQHF. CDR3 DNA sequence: TGTGCCTGGAGTGAACAGGGAAATCAGCCCCAGCATTTT.

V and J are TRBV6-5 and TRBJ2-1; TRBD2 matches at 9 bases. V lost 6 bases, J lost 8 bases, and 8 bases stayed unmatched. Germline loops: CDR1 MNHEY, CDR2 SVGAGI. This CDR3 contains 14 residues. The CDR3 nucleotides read TGTGCCAGCAGACCGGGACTAGCAAGCGATGAGCAGTTCTTC. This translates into CASRPGLASDEQFF.

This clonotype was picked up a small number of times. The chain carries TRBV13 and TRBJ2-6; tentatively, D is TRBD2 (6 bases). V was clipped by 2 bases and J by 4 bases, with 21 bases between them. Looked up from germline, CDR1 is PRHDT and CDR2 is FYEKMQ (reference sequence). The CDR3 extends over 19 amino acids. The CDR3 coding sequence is TGTGCCAGCAGCTTACATTCGGGACTGGCACCCCACGGGGCCAACGTCCTGACTTTC. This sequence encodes CASSLHSGLAPHGANVLTF.

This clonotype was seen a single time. CDR3 protein: CASSFGGDRVTQHF. Here the CDR3 DNA reads TGTGCCAGCAGTTTTGGAGGGGACCGTGTAACCCAGCATTTT. The rearrangement links TRBV28 to TRBJ1-5; the D gene is possibly TRBD1 (5 bases). The germline CDR1 and CDR2 sequences are MDHEN and SYDVKM. There are 14 residues in the CDR3. V lost 3 bases and J 11 bases, leaving 17 bases between the germline ends. Together with reference TRBV28 and TRBJ1-5, the CDR3 gives the full variable domain: DVKVTQSSRYLVKRTGEKVFLECVQDMDHENMFWYRQDPGLGLRLIYFSYDVKMKEKGDIPEGYSVSREKKERFSLILESASTNQTSMYLCASSFGGDRVTQHFGDGTRLSIL.

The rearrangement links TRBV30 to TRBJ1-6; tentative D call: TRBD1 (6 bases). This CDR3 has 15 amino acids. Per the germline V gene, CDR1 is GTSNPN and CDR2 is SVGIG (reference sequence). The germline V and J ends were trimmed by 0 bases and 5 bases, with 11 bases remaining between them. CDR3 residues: CAWSVLKGDNSPLHF. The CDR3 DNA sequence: TGTGCCTGGAGTGTACTTAAGGGGGATAATTCACCCCTCCACTTT.

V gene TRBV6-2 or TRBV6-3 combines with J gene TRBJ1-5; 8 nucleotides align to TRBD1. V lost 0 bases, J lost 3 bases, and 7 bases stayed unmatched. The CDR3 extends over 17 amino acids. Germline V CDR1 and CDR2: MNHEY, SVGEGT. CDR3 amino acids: CASSYSRGRGLNQPQHF. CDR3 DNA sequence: TGTGCCAGCAGTTACTCGAGGGGCAGGGGGCTCAATCAGCCCCAGCATTTT.

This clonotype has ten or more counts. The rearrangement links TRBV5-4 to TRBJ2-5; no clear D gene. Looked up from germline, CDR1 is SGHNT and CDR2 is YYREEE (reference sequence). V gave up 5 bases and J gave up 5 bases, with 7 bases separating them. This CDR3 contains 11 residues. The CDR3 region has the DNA TGTGCCAGCAGTTACGAGGAGACCCAGTACTTC. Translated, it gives CASSYEETQYF.

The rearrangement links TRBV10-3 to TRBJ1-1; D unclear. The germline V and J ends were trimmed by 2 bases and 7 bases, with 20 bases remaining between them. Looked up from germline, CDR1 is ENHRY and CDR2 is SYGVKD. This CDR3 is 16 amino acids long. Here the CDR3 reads CAISERAGLTVGEAFF. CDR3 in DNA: TGTGCCATCAGTGAGAGGGCAGGCCTTACGGTCGGTGAAGCTTTCTTT.

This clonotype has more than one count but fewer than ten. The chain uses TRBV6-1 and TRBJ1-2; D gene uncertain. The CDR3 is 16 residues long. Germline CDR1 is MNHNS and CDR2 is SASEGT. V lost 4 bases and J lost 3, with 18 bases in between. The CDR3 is CASSGWADTTYYGYTF. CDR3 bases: TGTGCCAGCAGTGGCTGGGCGGATACTACTTACTATGGCTACACCTTC.

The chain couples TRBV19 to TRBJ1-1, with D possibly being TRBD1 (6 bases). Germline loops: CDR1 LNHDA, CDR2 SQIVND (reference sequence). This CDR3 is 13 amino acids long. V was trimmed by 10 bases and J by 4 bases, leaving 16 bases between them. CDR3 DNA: TGTGCCACGAAGGGGGGGCTCTTCACTGAAGCTTTCTTT. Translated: CATKGGLFTEAFF.

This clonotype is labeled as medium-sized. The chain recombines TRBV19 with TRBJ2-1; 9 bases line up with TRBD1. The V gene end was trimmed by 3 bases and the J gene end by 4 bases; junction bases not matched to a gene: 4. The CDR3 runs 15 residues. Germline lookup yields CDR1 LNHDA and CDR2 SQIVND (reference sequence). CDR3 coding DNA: TGTGCCAGTAGTATCCGGGACAGGGTGTACAATGAGCAGTTCTTC. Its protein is CASSIRDRVYNEQFF. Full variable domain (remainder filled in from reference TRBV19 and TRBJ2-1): DGGITQSPKYLFRKEGQNVTLSCEQNLNHDAMYWYRQDPGQGLRLIYYSQIVNDFQKGDIAEGYSVSREKKESFPLTVTSAQKNPTAFYLCASSIRDRVYNEQFFGPGTRLTVL.

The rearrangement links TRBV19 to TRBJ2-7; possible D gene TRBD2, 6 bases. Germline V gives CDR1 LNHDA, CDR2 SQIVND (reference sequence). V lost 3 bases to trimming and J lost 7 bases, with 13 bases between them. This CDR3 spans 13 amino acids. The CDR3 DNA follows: TGTGCCAGTAGTATCGGGGCAGGGACTGAGCAGTACTTC. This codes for CASSIGAGTEQYF.

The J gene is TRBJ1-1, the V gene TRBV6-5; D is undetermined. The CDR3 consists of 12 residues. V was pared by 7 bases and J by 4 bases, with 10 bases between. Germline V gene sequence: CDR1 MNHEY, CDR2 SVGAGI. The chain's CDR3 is CASINWGTEAFF. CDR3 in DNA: TGTGCCAGCATCAATTGGGGCACTGAAGCTTTCTTT.

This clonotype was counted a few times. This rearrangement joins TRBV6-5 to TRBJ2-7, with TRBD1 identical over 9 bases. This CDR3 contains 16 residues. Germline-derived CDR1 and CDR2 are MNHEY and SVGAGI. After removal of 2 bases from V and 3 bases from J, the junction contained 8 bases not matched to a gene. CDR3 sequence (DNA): TGTGCCAGCAGTTACGGCGGGGACAGGGACAACTACGAGCAGTACTTC. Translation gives CASSYGGDRDNYEQYF.

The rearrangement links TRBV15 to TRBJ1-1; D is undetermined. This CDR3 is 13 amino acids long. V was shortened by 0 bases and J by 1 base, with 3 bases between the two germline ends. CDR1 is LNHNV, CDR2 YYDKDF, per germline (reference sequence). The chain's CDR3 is CATSREGNTEAFF. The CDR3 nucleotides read TGTGCCACCAGCAGAGAAGGGAACACTGAAGCTTTCTTT.

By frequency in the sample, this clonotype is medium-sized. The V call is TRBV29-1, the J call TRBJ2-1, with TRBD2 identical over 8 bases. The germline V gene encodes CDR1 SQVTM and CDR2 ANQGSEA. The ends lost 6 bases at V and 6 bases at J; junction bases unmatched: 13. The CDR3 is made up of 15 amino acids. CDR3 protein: CSVGSGAGVPNEQFF. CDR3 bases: TGCAGCGTGGGCTCGGGAGCGGGAGTCCCCAATGAGCAGTTCTTC.

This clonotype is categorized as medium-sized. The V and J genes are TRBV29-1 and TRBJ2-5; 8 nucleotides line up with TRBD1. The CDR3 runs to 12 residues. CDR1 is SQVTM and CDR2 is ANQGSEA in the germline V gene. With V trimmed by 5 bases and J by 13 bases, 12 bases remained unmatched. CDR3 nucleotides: TGCAGCGTTCGTGGCAGGGGGCTAGACCTGTACTTC. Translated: CSVRGRGLDLYF.

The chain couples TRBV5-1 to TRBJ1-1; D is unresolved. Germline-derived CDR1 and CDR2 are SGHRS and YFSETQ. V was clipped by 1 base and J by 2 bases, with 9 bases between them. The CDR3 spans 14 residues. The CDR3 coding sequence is TGCGCCAGCAGCTTGTGGGATGGAAACACTGAAGCTTTCTTT. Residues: CASSLWDGNTEAFF. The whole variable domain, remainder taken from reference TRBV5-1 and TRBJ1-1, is KAGVTQTPRYLIKTRGQQVTLSCSPISGHRSVSWYQQTPGQGLQFLFEYFSETQRNKGNFPGRFSGRQFSNSRSEMNVSTLELGDSALYLCASSLWDGNTEAFFGQGTRLTVV.

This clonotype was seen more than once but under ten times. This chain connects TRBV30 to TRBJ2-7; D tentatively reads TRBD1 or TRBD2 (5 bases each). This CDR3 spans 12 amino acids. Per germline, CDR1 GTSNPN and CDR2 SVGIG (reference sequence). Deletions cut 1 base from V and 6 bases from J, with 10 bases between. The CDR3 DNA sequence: TGTGCCTGGAGTGGTGGGGGTCCCGAGCAGTACTTC. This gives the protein CAWSGGGPEQYF.

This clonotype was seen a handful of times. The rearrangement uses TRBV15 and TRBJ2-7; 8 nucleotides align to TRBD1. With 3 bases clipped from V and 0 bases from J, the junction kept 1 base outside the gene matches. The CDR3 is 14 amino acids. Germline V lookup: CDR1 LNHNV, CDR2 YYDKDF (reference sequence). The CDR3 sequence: CATSRGTGSYEQYF. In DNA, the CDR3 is TGTGCCACCAGCAGGGGGACAGGCTCCTACGAGCAGTACTTC.

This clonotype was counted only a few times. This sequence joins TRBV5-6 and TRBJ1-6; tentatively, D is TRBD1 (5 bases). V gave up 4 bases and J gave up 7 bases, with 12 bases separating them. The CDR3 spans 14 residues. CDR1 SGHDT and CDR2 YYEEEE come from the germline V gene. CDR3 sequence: CASSLDRTNSPLHF. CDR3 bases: TGTGCCAGCAGCCTCGACAGAACCAATTCACCCCTCCACTTT. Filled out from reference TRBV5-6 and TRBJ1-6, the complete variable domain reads DAGVTQSPTHLIKTRGQQVTLRCSPKSGHDTVSWYQQALGQGPQFIFQYYEEEERQRGNFPDRFSGHQFPNYSSELNVNALLLGDSALYLCASSLDRTNSPLHFGNGTRLTVT.

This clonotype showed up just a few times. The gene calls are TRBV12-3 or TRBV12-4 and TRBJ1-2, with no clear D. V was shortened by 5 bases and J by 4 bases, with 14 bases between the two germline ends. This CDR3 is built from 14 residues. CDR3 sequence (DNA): TGTGCCAGCAGTCCCTTAGGCGGGAGCTATGGCTACACCTTC. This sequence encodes CASSPLGGSYGYTF.

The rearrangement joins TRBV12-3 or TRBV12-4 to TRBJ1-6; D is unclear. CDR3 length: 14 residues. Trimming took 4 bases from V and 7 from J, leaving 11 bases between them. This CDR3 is CASSSPGSNSPLHF. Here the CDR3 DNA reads TGTGCCAGCAGTTCGCCAGGTTCAAATTCACCCCTCCACTTT.

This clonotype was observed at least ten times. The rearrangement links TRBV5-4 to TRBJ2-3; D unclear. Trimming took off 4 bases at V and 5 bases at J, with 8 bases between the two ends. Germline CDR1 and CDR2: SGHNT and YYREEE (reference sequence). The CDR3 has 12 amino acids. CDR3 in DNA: TGTGCCAGCAGCCCCAAGGGAGATACGCAGTATTTT. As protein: CASSPKGDTQYF.

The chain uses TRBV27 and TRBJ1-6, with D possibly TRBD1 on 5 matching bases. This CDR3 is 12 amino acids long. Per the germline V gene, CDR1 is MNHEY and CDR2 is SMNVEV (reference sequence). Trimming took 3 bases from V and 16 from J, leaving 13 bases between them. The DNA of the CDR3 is TGTGCCAGCAGTTTGTCTGAGGGACCACTCCACTTT. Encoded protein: CASSLSEGPLHF.

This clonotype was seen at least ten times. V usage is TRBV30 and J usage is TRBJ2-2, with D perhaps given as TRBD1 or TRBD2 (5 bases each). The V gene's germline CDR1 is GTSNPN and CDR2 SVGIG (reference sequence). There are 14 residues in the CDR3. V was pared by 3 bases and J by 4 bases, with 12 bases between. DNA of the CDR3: TGTGCCTGGAGCAGGATGGGGACCACCGGGGAGCTGTTTTTT. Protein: CAWSRMGTTGELFF.

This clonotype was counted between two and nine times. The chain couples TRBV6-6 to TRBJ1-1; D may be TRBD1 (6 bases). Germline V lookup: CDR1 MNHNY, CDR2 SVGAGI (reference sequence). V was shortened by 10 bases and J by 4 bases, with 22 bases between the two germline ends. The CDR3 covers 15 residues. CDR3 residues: CATTTAPQGFTEAFF. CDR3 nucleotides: TGTGCCACAACGACTGCGCCACAGGGTTTCACTGAAGCTTTCTTT.

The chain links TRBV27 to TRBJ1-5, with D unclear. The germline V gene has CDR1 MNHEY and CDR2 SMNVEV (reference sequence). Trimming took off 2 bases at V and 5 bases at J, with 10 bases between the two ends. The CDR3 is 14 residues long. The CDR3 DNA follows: TGTGCCAGCAGTTTACTGGGAGGAGATCAGCCCCAGCATTTT. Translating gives CASSLLGGDQPQHF.